Following are 21 T cell receptor beta chains from one sample sequenced in a study of blood T cell repertoires in COVID-19. Clones were sequenced by immunoSEQ multiplex PCR, and TCRdb holds only the in-frame ones, with some missing. The sample shows 250,000 to 300,000 clones, roughly 90% of them seen only once. The sample was PBMCs or T cells enriched from blood (not recorded which). The receptors shown here come from a woman aged 40 to 50 with acute COVID-19.

This rearrangement joins TRBV4-1 to TRBJ2-7; weak D call: TRBD2 (5 bases). V dropped 1 base and J dropped 3 bases, with 13 bases sitting between them. The length of the CDR3 is 15 residues. Germline assignment: CDR1 MGHRA and CDR2 YSYEKL. The CDR3 DNA is TGCGCCAGCAGCCAAGTGTTGAGCGGCGACTACGAGCAGTACTTC. The encoded protein is CASSQVLSGDYEQYF.

The CDR3 sequence: CASSPNRAYNEQFF. The CDR3 coding sequence is TGTGCCAGCAGCCCCAATCGGGCCTACAATGAGCAGTTCTTC. The chain recombines TRBV7-9 with TRBJ2-1; D remains ambiguous. CDR1 is SEHNR and CDR2 is FQNEAQ in the germline V gene (reference sequence). Between the trimmed V and J ends, which lost 5 bases and 2 bases, there was a span of 10 bases. This CDR3 comprises 14 residues.

The chain joins TRBV28 to TRBJ2-2; no firm D call. This CDR3 has 14 residues. Looked up from germline, CDR1 is MDHEN and CDR2 is SYDVKM. The V and J ends lost 7 bases and 4 bases respectively, with 13 bases between them. The CDR3 DNA reads TGTGCCAGCACCCATTCGTCCGGCACCGGGGAGCTGTTTTTT. Translated, it gives CASTHSSGTGELFF.

This chain uses TRBV5-1 with TRBJ1-6; the D gene is possibly TRBD1 (5 bases). V gave up 5 bases and J gave up 1 base, with 10 bases separating them. Germline CDR1 SGHRS, CDR2 YFSETQ. The CDR3 contains 15 residues. Written as DNA, the CDR3 is TGCGCCAGCAGGCCTGGGGGGTCCTATAATTCACCCCTCCACTTT. It encodes CASRPGGSYNSPLHF. The whole variable domain, filled in from reference TRBV5-1 and TRBJ1-6, reads KAGVTQTPRYLIKTRGQQVTLSCSPISGHRSVSWYQQTPGQGLQFLFEYFSETQRNKGNFPGRFSGRQFSNSRSEMNVSTLELGDSALYLCASRPGGSYNSPLHFGNGTRLTVT.

As DNA, the CDR3 is TGTGCCAGCAGCTCCAGACAGGTCAATCAGCCCCAGCATTTT. This gives the protein CASSSRQVNQPQHF. The chain combines TRBV5-8 with TRBJ1-5; TRBD1 is a possible D gene (6 bases). The CDR3 sequence is 14 residues long. Germline CDR1 and CDR2: SGHTS and YDEGEE. The ends were cut back, 3 bases at V and 3 bases at J, with 10 bases in the middle.

The CDR3 coding sequence is TGTGCCAGCAGCTTCACCTACGAGCAGTACTTC. The encoded protein is CASSFTYEQYF. The chain has TRBV5-5 and TRBJ2-7; no definite D call. The V end lost 2 bases, the J end lost 2 bases, and 2 bases lay between the germline ends. The germline V gene has CDR1 SGHKS and CDR2 YYEKEE (reference sequence). The CDR3 is 11 residues long.

J is TRBJ2-3 and V is TRBV7-8, with a tentative D call TRBD1 (6 bases). Germline V lookup: CDR1 SGHVS, CDR2 FQNEAQ. There are 15 residues in the CDR3. Trimming took off 5 bases at V and 6 bases at J, with 18 bases between the two ends. CDR3 sequence: CASSPQGNLLDTQYF. In DNA form, the CDR3 reads TGTGCCAGCAGCCCTCAGGGGAACCTTTTGGATACGCAGTATTTT.

The genes are TRBV18 and TRBJ1-5; no definite D call. Germline V gives CDR1 KGHSH, CDR2 LQKENI. V was clipped by 3 bases and J by 0 bases, with 12 bases between them. The CDR3 is 16 amino acids. The CDR3 DNA reads as TGTGCCAGCTCACCCATTGGTAGTAATAGCAATCAGCCCCAGCATTTT. Protein sequence: CASSPIGSNSNQPQHF.

V and J are TRBV21-1 and TRBJ2-7; the table's D call of TRBD1 was not tested on the DNA. TRBV21-1 is flagged as a pseudogene. This CDR3 spans 15 amino acids. The CDR3 region is CASSVLTGEAYEQYF. Here the CDR3 DNA reads TGTGCCAGCAGCGTCCTCACAGGGGAGGCCTACGAGCAGTACTTC.

Details on this clone: One end of the junction is discordant with germline, which a read error may explain. V gene TRBV7-2 combines with J gene TRBJ2-7; 7 nucleotides agree with TRBD1. The CDR3 is made up of 13 amino acids. Germline V gives CDR1 SGHTA, CDR2 FQGNSA. CDR3 nucleotide sequence: TGTGCCAGCAGTCCAACCACAGGGGTCGCTCTAGACTTC. It specifies CASSPTTGVALDF.

As concerns this clone: Relative to the germline gene, one junction end is altered; a read error may explain this. The V gene is TRBV6-1, the J gene TRBJ2-1; 7 positions agree with TRBD2. Looked up from germline, CDR1 is MNHNS and CDR2 is SASEGT. This CDR3 is built from 17 residues. CDR3 in DNA: TGTGCCAGCAGCGAAGATCATCTAGCGGACTCCTACAATGAGCAGTTCTTC. Translation gives CASSEDHLADSYNEQFF.

This sequence joins TRBV30 and TRBJ1-5; D call uncertain. The CDR3 contains 14 residues. V lost 2 bases to trimming and J lost 1 base, with 9 bases between them. The germline V gene encodes CDR1 GTSNPN and CDR2 SVGIG (reference sequence). The CDR3 protein is CAWSQRGSNQPQHF. CDR3 bases: TGTGCCTGGAGTCAACGAGGGAGCAATCAGCCCCAGCATTTT.

The chain links TRBV30 to TRBJ2-1; 7 bases agree with TRBD1. In germline, CDR1 is GTSNPN, CDR2 SVGIG (reference sequence). V was clipped by 3 bases and J by 9 bases; unmatched bases: 14. This CDR3 spans 15 amino acids. The CDR3 sequence is CAWRTFTGVGGEQFF. The CDR3 region has the DNA TGTGCCTGGAGAACTTTTACAGGGGTCGGCGGTGAGCAGTTCTTC.

CDR3 region: CASSVGRAQNTGELFF. CDR3 coding DNA: TGTGCCAGCAGTGTCGGCAGGGCGCAAAACACCGGGGAGCTGTTTTTT. The rearrangement joins TRBV6-2 or TRBV6-3 to TRBJ2-2, with D possibly matching TRBD1 (5 bases). Germline V gives CDR1 MNHEY, CDR2 SVGEGT. V was clipped by 5 bases and J by 2 bases, with 15 bases between them. The CDR3 has 16 residues.

The chain uses TRBV6-2 or TRBV6-3 and TRBJ2-7; 8 bases are a match to TRBD2. Per germline, CDR1 MNHEY and CDR2 SVGEGT. Trimming cost V 5 bases and J 5 bases; bases outside gene matches: 11. The CDR3 is 15 residues long. The CDR3 here is CASSTGTRGYHEQYF. In DNA, the CDR3 is TGTGCCAGCAGTACCGGGACTAGAGGATACCACGAGCAGTACTTC.

The chain has TRBV5-6 and TRBJ2-7, with D uncertain. CDR3 length: 14 amino acids. V was cut by 5 bases and J by 0 bases, with 12 bases left in between. The germline CDR1 and CDR2 sequences are SGHDT and YYEEEE. DNA of the CDR3: TGTGCCAGCAGTTATGACATGTCCTCCTACGAGCAGTACTTC. Translating it yields CASSYDMSSYEQYF. Drawing the rest from reference TRBV5-6 and TRBJ2-7, the complete variable domain is DAGVTQSPTHLIKTRGQQVTLRCSPKSGHDTVSWYQQALGQGPQFIFQYYEEEERQRGNFPDRFSGHQFPNYSSELNVNALLLGDSALYLCASSYDMSSYEQYFGPGTRLTVT.

The V gene is TRBV2, the J gene TRBJ1-5; a weak D match, TRBD1 (6 bases). Between the trimmed V and J ends, which lost 7 bases and 2 bases, there was a span of 9 bases. The V gene's germline CDR1 is SNHLY and CDR2 FYNNEI. CDR3 size: 13 residues. The CDR3 loop is CASTGVGNQPQHF. The DNA of the CDR3 is TGTGCCAGCACAGGGGTGGGCAATCAGCCCCAGCATTTT.

The rearrangement links TRBV27 to TRBJ1-2; TRBD1 is a possible D gene (6 bases). V dropped 6 bases and J dropped 7 bases, with 18 bases sitting between them. The CDR3 has 14 amino acids. In germline, CDR1 is MNHEY, CDR2 SMNVEV (reference sequence). The CDR3 reads CASSSQGLPGGYTF. The CDR3 bases are TGTGCCAGCAGCTCACAGGGCCTCCCCGGTGGCTACACCTTC.

The rearrangement links TRBV28 to TRBJ1-2; D is unresolved. Trimming pared 5 bases from V and 4 bases from J, leaving 17 bases between. The length of the CDR3 is 15 residues. CDR1 is MDHEN, CDR2 SYDVKM, per germline. CDR3 coding DNA: TGTGCCAGCAGTAAAGCTCCTATCCTAGCCTATGGCTACACCTTC. Translating gives CASSKAPILAYGYTF.

This clone appeared once. The V and J genes are TRBV4-2 and TRBJ2-7, with D tentatively TRBD1 (6 bases). Deletions cut 3 bases from V and 9 bases from J, with 12 bases between. In germline, CDR1 is LGHNA, CDR2 YNFKEQ. CDR3 length: 12 amino acids. CDR3 DNA sequence: TGTGCCAGCAGCCAGAAGGGGGAAAGGCAGTACTTC. It specifies CASSQKGERQYF.

This chain uses TRBV7-2 with TRBJ1-4; D might be TRBD1 (5 bases). Between the trimmed V and J ends, which lost 5 bases and 8 bases, there was a span of 15 bases. Germline CDR1 is SGHTA and CDR2 is FQGNSA. The CDR3 is made up of 14 amino acids. The CDR3 region is CASSRTPGEEKLFF. In DNA form, the CDR3 reads TGTGCCAGCAGCAGGACACCTGGCGAGGAAAAACTGTTTTTT.